The 27 T cell receptor beta chains reported below all come from one sample, sequenced in a study of T cell repertoires in cytomegalovirus infection. TCRdb itself ran the reads through MiXCR, one entry per CDR3 protein. This sample has about 160,000 distinct CDR3 sequences, with about a sixth found just once. Specimen: CD8+ T cells from PBMCs. The receptors originated from a human donor in good health (CMV status not recorded). Some clones in this sample may be carry-over from other donors' samples.

This clonotype was seen ten or more times. The chain links TRBV11-3 to TRBJ2-7, with 8 bases lining up with TRBD1. Germline V lookup: CDR1 SGHNT, CDR2 YENEEA. The trim removed 1 base at V and 7 bases at J, leaving 3 bases unmatched. CDR3 length equals 13 residues. The chain's CDR3 is CASSLGQGKEQYF. CDR3 in DNA: TGTGCCAGCAGCTTAGGACAGGGGAAGGAGCAGTACTTC. The variable domain in full, with the rest retrieved from reference TRBV11-3 and TRBJ2-7, is EAGVVQSPRYKIIEKKQPVAFWCNPISGHNTLYWYLQNLGQGPELLIRYENEEAVDDSQLPKDRFSAERLKGVDSTLKIQPAELGDSAVYLCASSLGQGKEQYFGPGTRLTVT.

The CDR3 DNA sequence: TGTGCCAGCAGCCAAGAGGTTGGGCGGGCCTCAGATACGCAGTATTTT. Its protein is CASSQEVGRASDTQYF. This rearrangement joins TRBV14 to TRBJ2-3; the D gene is possibly TRBD2 (5 bases). V dropped 0 bases and J dropped 4 bases, with 14 bases sitting between them. The CDR3 is 16 residues long. Germline V lookup: CDR1 SGHDN, CDR2 FVKESK.

This clonotype was observed a handful of times. V usage is TRBV6-2 or TRBV6-3 and J usage is TRBJ2-6, with D possibly called TRBD1 or TRBD2 (6 bases each). CDR3 size: 16 residues. CDR1 MNHEY and CDR2 SVGEGT come from the germline V gene. V gave up 5 bases and J gave up 4 bases, with 15 bases separating them. CDR3 protein: CASSTSWGAGANVLTF. The CDR3 DNA is TGTGCCAGCAGTACCAGTTGGGGGGCGGGGGCCAACGTCCTGACTTTC.

The chain is built from TRBV29-1 and TRBJ2-1; perhaps TRBD1 as D (6 bases). The CDR3 has 16 residues. Germline V lookup: CDR1 SQVTM, CDR2 ANQGSEA. V dropped 7 bases and J dropped 4 bases, with 23 bases sitting between them. Here the CDR3 DNA reads TGCAGCGCCGAGGGCCCTAGACAGGACTTTTACAATGAGCAGTTCTTC. It is translated as CSAEGPRQDFYNEQFF.

This sequence joins TRBV2 and TRBJ2-1; no reliable D call. With 10 bases removed from V and 0 bases from J, the gap between germline ends came to 10 bases. Germline V gene data show CDR1 as SNHLY and CDR2 as FYNNEI. The CDR3 contains 13 residues. The CDR3, as DNA: TGTGCCACACCGGAGAGCTCCTACAATGAGCAGTTCTTC. Amino acids: CATPESSYNEQFF.

The chain employs TRBV7-2 and TRBJ2-1; D possibly corresponds to TRBD2 (6 bases). This CDR3 has 16 residues. V lost 5 bases and J lost 6, with 20 bases in between. Per the germline V gene, CDR1 is SGHTA and CDR2 is FQGNSA. CDR3 DNA sequence: TGTGCCAGCAGCGCTACCGGGACTCCCTCCCCCAATGAGCAGTTCTTC. Amino acid sequence: CASSATGTPSPNEQFF.

The V and J genes are TRBV15 and TRBJ1-5; D remains ambiguous. The CDR3 consists of 14 residues. Germline CDR1 reads LNHNV; CDR2 reads YYDKDF (reference sequence). V lost 3 bases and J lost 2, with 8 bases in between. CDR3 bases: TGTGCCACCAGCAGGGACCTAGGCAATCAGCCCCAGCATTTT. Its translation is CATSRDLGNQPQHF.

This clonotype turned up a few times. The gene calls are TRBV28 and TRBJ2-7; D ambiguous. Germline CDR1 and CDR2: MDHEN and SYDVKM. The V end was cut by 1 base, the J end by 2 bases, with 3 bases between. CDR3 length: 12 amino acids. CDR3 region: CASSLFTYEQYF. The CDR3 bases are TGTGCCAGCAGTTTATTCACCTACGAGCAGTACTTC.

The CDR3 DNA reads as TGTGCCATGACTAGCGGGGACTACAATGAGCAGTTCTTC. Its translation is CAMTSGDYNEQFF. The rearrangement links TRBV10-3 to TRBJ2-1; 11 bases agree with TRBD2. The CDR3 contains 13 residues. Germline values: CDR1 ENHRY, CDR2 SYGVKD. The junction had 1 base not matched to a gene; V was cut back by 9 bases and J by 3 bases.

This clonotype was seen a few times. This chain joins TRBV6-2 or TRBV6-3 and TRBJ2-1; TRBD1 matches at 7 bases. Germline loops: CDR1 MNHEY, CDR2 SVGEGT. This CDR3 is built from 15 residues. The ends lost 4 bases at V and 3 bases at J; junction bases unmatched: 6. CDR3 nucleotide sequence: TGTGCCAGCAGTTTACGGGACAGAGACTACAATGAGCAGTTCTTC. It yields the protein CASSLRDRDYNEQFF.

This clonotype was seen a handful of times. The rearrangement links TRBV14 to TRBJ1-5, with TRBD1 matching over 7 bases. CDR1 and CDR2 (germline): SGHDN, FVKESK. This CDR3 is built from 14 residues. V shed 6 bases, J shed 4 bases, and the junction held 6 bases outside the gene matches. CDR3 nucleotides: TGTGCCAGCAGTCTGACAGGGTCGAATCAGCCCCAGCATTTT. Translating gives CASSLTGSNQPQHF.

The chain employs TRBV4-2 and TRBJ2-2; TRBD2 aligns across 7 bases. Germline V gene lookup returns CDR1 LGHNA and CDR2 YNFKEQ. The V segment lost 3 bases and the J segment 3 bases; nucleotides outside the gene matches: 7. This CDR3 region has 16 residues. The CDR3 sequence: CASSQEEGGYTGELFF. The CDR3 bases are TGTGCCAGCAGCCAGGAGGAGGGAGGGTACACCGGGGAGCTGTTTTTT.

This clonotype was detected only a few times. The chain couples TRBV28 to TRBJ2-3; 9 bases agree with TRBD2. There are 17 residues in the CDR3. The V gene end was trimmed by 7 bases and the J gene end by 4 bases; junction bases not matched to a gene: 15. The germline V gene encodes CDR1 MDHEN and CDR2 SYDVKM. The CDR3 loop is CASTLGLGGGEADTQYF. The DNA of the CDR3 is TGTGCCAGCACCCTGGGGCTTGGCGGGGGGGAGGCAGATACGCAGTATTTT.

This chain joins TRBV6-1 and TRBJ2-1; D possibly corresponds to TRBD1 (7 bases). The CDR3 has 16 amino acids. V dropped 3 bases and J dropped 3 bases, with 15 bases sitting between them. Per germline, CDR1 MNHNS and CDR2 SASEGT. The CDR3 sequence: CASSETAGGFYNEQFF. DNA of the CDR3: TGTGCCAGCAGTGAGACGGCAGGGGGGTTCTACAATGAGCAGTTCTTC.

The chain carries TRBV7-9 and TRBJ1-4; 9 bases line up with TRBD1. The CDR3 loop spans 14 amino acids. V was clipped by 5 bases and J by 8 bases; unmatched bases: 6. Germline V gene lookup returns CDR1 SEHNR and CDR2 FQNEAQ (reference sequence). CDR3 coding DNA: TGTGCCAGCAGCCACCGGGACAGGGCGGAAAAACTGTTTTTT. Translating it yields CASSHRDRAEKLFF.

Note on this clonotype: Here the CDR3 omits its conserved ending phenylalanine or tryptophan, so a read error is the likely source. The chain carries TRBV9 and TRBJ2-5; D gene ambiguous. V was shortened by 4 bases and J by 2 bases, with 9 bases between the two germline ends. Germline V lookup: CDR1 SGDLS, CDR2 YYNGEE. This CDR3 is 13 amino acids long. This CDR3 reads CASSSPPQETQYS. DNA of the CDR3: TGTGCCAGCAGCTCTCCCCCTCAAGAGACCCAGTACTCC.

There are a few counts of this clonotype. The chain carries TRBV7-9 and TRBJ1-1, with 7 bases fitting TRBD1. The CDR3 extends over 14 amino acids. Trimming at V came to 5 bases and at J to 1 base, leaving 4 bases not matched to a gene. From germline, CDR1 is SEHNR and CDR2 FQNEAQ (reference sequence). The CDR3: CASSNRTGNTEAFF. CDR3 nucleotides: TGTGCCAGCAGCAACCGGACAGGGAACACTGAAGCTTTCTTT.

V is TRBV28 and J is TRBJ2-1, with D maybe TRBD2 (6 bases). Trimming cost V 3 bases and J 3 bases, with 15 bases left between them. This CDR3 has 16 amino acids. Per the germline V gene, CDR1 is MDHEN and CDR2 is SYDVKM. CDR3 amino acids: CASSLGLADIYNEQFF. CDR3 sequence (DNA): TGTGCCAGCAGTTTGGGTTTAGCGGATATCTACAATGAGCAGTTCTTC.

The chain joins TRBV19 to TRBJ1-2, with 8 bases lining up with TRBD1. The CDR3 runs to 16 residues. The ends lost 5 bases at V and 4 bases at J; junction bases unmatched: 12. CDR1 is LNHDA, CDR2 SQIVND, per germline (reference sequence). The CDR3 DNA reads as TGTGCCAGTAGTGCGACAGGGGATCCGCTGTTCTATGGCTACACCTTC. It codes for CASSATGDPLFYGYTF.

The V and J genes are TRBV7-9 and TRBJ2-3; no definite D call. With 3 bases removed from V and 6 bases from J, the gap between germline ends came to 10 bases. The CDR3 is 13 amino acids. The germline gives CDR1 SEHNR, CDR2 FQNEAQ (reference sequence). The CDR3 here is CASSLETADTQYF. The DNA for the CDR3 is TGTGCCAGCAGCTTGGAGACTGCCGATACGCAGTATTTT.

This clonotype turned up a few times. The gene calls are TRBV7-2 and TRBJ1-5; D is unclear. The length of the CDR3 is 15 residues. Per the germline V gene, CDR1 is SGHTA and CDR2 is FQGNSA. Trimming shortened V by 1 base and J by 0 bases, and 7 bases separated the two germline ends. CDR3 sequence reads: CASSLGRNSNQPQHF. CDR3 sequence (DNA): TGTGCCAGCAGCTTAGGACGGAATAGCAATCAGCCCCAGCATTTT.

This clonotype came up many times. The rearrangement uses TRBV7-2 and TRBJ2-7, with D possibly matching TRBD2 (7 bases). Trimming shortened V by 0 bases and J by 1 base, and 19 bases separated the two germline ends. The CDR3 extends over 18 amino acids. Germline V CDR1 and CDR2: SGHTA, FQGNSA. CDR3 DNA sequence: TGTGCCAGCAGCTTAGCGTATCGAGGGGGGGCAGGATCCTACGAGCAGTACTTC. The encoded protein is CASSLAYRGGAGSYEQYF.

Only a few counts were recorded for this clonotype. The chain employs TRBV11-3 and TRBJ2-7, with D maybe TRBD1 (6 bases). The V end lost 0 bases, the J end lost 6 bases, and 9 bases lay between the germline ends. This CDR3 region has 13 residues. Looked up from germline, CDR1 is SGHNT and CDR2 is YENEEA. CDR3 DNA: TGTGCCAGCAGCTTAGAGGGACACATCGAGCAGTACTTC. Its translation is CASSLEGHIEQYF. The whole variable domain, remainder taken from reference TRBV11-3 and TRBJ2-7, is EAGVVQSPRYKIIEKKQPVAFWCNPISGHNTLYWYLQNLGQGPELLIRYENEEAVDDSQLPKDRFSAERLKGVDSTLKIQPAELGDSAVYLCASSLEGHIEQYFGPGTRLTVT.

V and J are TRBV27 and TRBJ2-2; 7 nucleotides agree with TRBD2. Per germline, CDR1 MNHEY and CDR2 SMNVEV (reference sequence). The CDR3 spans 17 residues. V was clipped by 6 bases and J by 6 bases; unmatched bases: 16. CDR3 in amino acids: CASSSPGRTSGPGELFF. The CDR3 DNA is TGTGCCAGCAGCTCGCCGGGTAGGACTAGTGGCCCCGGGGAGCTGTTTTTT.

The chain combines TRBV7-6 with TRBJ2-7; a possible D gene is TRBD1 (6 bases). CDR3 size: 15 residues. V lost 5 bases, J lost 4 bases, and 18 bases lay in between. CDR1 and CDR2 (germline): SGHVS, FNYEAQ. The CDR3 region has the DNA TGTGCCAGCAGCGCACAGGGAGCGGCAAGTTACGAGCAGTACTTC. This gives the protein CASSAQGAASYEQYF.

This clonotype came up a few times. The rearrangement joins TRBV7-9 to TRBJ2-7, with a possible D match to TRBD1 (5 bases). V was shortened by 1 base and J by 4 bases, with 14 bases between the two germline ends. The CDR3 is 15 amino acids. Germline V gives CDR1 SEHNR, CDR2 FQNEAQ (reference sequence). The CDR3 DNA sequence: TGTGCCAGCAGCTTAGGTGGCAGGGAATCGTACGAGCAGTACTTC. As protein: CASSLGGRESYEQYF.

J is TRBJ1-4 and V is TRBV7-6, with TRBD1 matching over 7 bases. The CDR3 spans 15 residues. The germline CDR1 and CDR2 sequences are SGHVS and FNYEAQ. The V and J ends lost 1 base and 8 bases, in that order; junction bases with no gene match: 7. CDR3 loop: CASSLGGGEGEKLFF. Written as DNA, the CDR3 is TGTGCCAGCAGCTTAGGAGGGGGCGAAGGAGAAAAACTGTTTTTT.